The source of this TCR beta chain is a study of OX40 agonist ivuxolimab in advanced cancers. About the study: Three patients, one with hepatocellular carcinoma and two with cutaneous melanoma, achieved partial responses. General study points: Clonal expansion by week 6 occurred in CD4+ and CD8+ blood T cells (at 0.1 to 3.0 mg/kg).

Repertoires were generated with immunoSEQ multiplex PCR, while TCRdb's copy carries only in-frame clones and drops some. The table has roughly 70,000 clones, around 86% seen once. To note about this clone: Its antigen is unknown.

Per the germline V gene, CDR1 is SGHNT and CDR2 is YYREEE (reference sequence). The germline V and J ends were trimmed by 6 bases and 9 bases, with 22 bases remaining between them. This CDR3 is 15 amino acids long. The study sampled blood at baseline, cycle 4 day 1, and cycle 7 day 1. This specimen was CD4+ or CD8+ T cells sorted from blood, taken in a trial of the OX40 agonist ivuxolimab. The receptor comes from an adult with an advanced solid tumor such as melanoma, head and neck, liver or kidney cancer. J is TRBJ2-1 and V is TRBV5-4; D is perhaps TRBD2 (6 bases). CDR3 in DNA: TGTGCCAGCATGGTGGGCGGGGCCCCGGTTTCTGAGCAGTTCTTC. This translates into CASMVGGAPVSEQFF.